The 27 T cell receptor beta chains reported below all come from one sample, sequenced in a study of neurological immune-mediated disorders. TCRdb reanalysed the 5' RACE reads using MiXCR and keeps one entry per CDR3 protein. Here the sample spans more than 70,000 distinct CDR3 sequences, 10% to 13% being singletons. Sequencing was carried out using PBMCs. These receptors originate from a man aged 35-49 years in good health.

At least ten counts were recorded for this clonotype. The genes are TRBV3-1 and TRBJ2-2; TRBD2 aligns across 8 bases. Germline trimming cut 2 bases from V and 4 bases from J; bases unmatched to any gene: 3. The CDR3 is made up of 15 amino acids. Per the germline V gene, CDR1 is LGHDT and CDR2 is YNNKEL (reference sequence). CDR3 loop: CASSQRGGLTGELFF. The CDR3 DNA is TGTGCCAGCAGCCAACGGGGGGGGCTCACCGGGGAGCTGTTTTTT.

Ten or more counts support this clonotype. The rearrangement joins TRBV28 to TRBJ2-7; 7 nucleotides match TRBD2. The CDR3 contains 15 residues. Germline V lookup: CDR1 MDHEN, CDR2 SYDVKM. Trimming cost V 4 bases and J 0 bases; bases outside gene matches: 6. CDR3 region: CASSSGEGYSYEQYF. CDR3 coding DNA: TGTGCCAGCAGTTCCGGGGAGGGGTACTCCTACGAGCAGTACTTC.

There are many counts of this clonotype. CDR3 nucleotide sequence: TGCAGTGTCAGGGCGGGACCCCCCTGGGATTCACCCCTCCACTTT. This codes for CSVRAGPPWDSPLHF. This chain connects TRBV20-1 to TRBJ1-6; possibly TRBD1 for D (5 bases). CDR3 length: 15 amino acids. V lost 7 bases and J lost 8, with 21 bases in between. Per the germline V gene, CDR1 is DFQATT and CDR2 is SNEGSKA (reference sequence).

This clonotype appeared a few times. The chain joins TRBV4-1 to TRBJ2-2; no definite D call. V lost 0 bases and J 4 bases, leaving 9 bases between the germline ends. The CDR3 loop spans 15 amino acids. The germline gives CDR1 MGHRA, CDR2 YSYEKL. CDR3 sequence reads: CASSQENRLTGELFF. CDR3 coding DNA: TGCGCCAGCAGCCAAGAGAACAGACTCACCGGGGAGCTGTTTTTT.

There are many counts of this clonotype. This sequence joins TRBV5-1 and TRBJ2-3; TRBD1 or TRBD2 may be the D gene (5 bases each). The CDR3 runs to 14 residues. V lost 3 bases to trimming and J lost 5 bases, with 13 bases between them. Germline CDR1 is SGHRS and CDR2 is YFSETQ. CDR3 region: CASSSPGQGDTQYF. The DNA for the CDR3 is TGCGCCAGCAGCTCCCCGGGGCAGGGAGATACGCAGTATTTT.

This clonotype has ten or more counts. The chain is built from TRBV24-1 and TRBJ2-3; 8 nucleotides line up with TRBD1. The CDR3 length is 16 residues. Germline V lookup: CDR1 KGHDR, CDR2 SFDVKD. Trimming at V came to 2 bases and at J to 4 bases, leaving 7 bases not matched to a gene. The CDR3 DNA reads as TGTGCCACCAGTGATTGGGCTCAGGGGGCGGCAGATACGCAGTATTTT. Its protein is CATSDWAQGAADTQYF.

This clonotype was detected ten times or more. The CDR3 protein is CSASDGASNQPQHF. CDR3 coding DNA: TGCAGTGCTTCAGACGGGGCGAGCAATCAGCCCCAGCATTTT. This rearrangement joins TRBV20-1 to TRBJ1-5; possible D gene TRBD1, 5 bases. The CDR3 runs 14 residues. Germline CDR1 is DFQATT and CDR2 is SNEGSKA (reference sequence). The V and J ends lost 5 bases and 1 base respectively, with 12 bases between them.

This clonotype was seen ten or more times. The chain is built from TRBV20-1 and TRBJ1-5; D may be TRBD1 (5 bases). The CDR3 loop spans 16 amino acids. CDR1 and CDR2 from the germline V gene are DFQATT and SNEGSKA (reference sequence). V was pared by 0 bases and J by 11 bases, with 23 bases between. CDR3 DNA sequence: TGCAGTGCTAGAGATAGAGAGGGACTCCAATTTCCAGCCCAGCATTTT. Translation: CSARDREGLQFPAQHF.

A word on this clonotype: This may come from a read error, since a much larger clone is one base off. V and J are TRBV2 and TRBJ1-2; tentatively, D is TRBD1 (5 bases). Trimming pared 6 bases from V and 8 bases from J, leaving 10 bases between. Germline CDR1 SNHLY, CDR2 FYNNEI. This CDR3 comprises 11 residues. The CDR3 DNA reads TGTGCCAGCAGACGCAGGGACGGCTACACCTTC. Translating gives CASRRRDGYTF.

This clonotype occurred many times. The chain uses TRBV12-3 or TRBV12-4 and TRBJ2-1, with unresolved D. The length of the CDR3 is 10 residues. The V end lost 5 bases, the J end lost 10 bases, and 6 bases lay between the germline ends. CDR3 bases: TGTGCCAGCAGTGCCCGCGAGCAGTTCTTC. Its protein is CASSAREQFF.

This clonotype has ten or more counts. A read error may account for a junction end that differs from germline. The chain's CDR3 is CASRSTSWSLDF. The CDR3 DNA sequence: TGTGCCAGCAGATCGACTAGTTGGAGTTTGGACTTC. This chain uses TRBV12-3 or TRBV12-4 with TRBJ2-5; D might be TRBD2 (6 bases). The CDR3 sequence is 12 residues long.

This clonotype came up a few times. The J gene is TRBJ2-1, the V gene TRBV5-1; 8 bases line up with TRBD1. Germline CDR1 is SGHRS and CDR2 is YFSETQ. This CDR3 region has 16 residues. Trimming took 2 bases from V and 4 from J; bases not matched to a gene: 8. In DNA, the CDR3 is TGCGCCAGCAGCTTTAACAGGGGGGAAGAGTACAATGAGCAGTTCTTC. This codes for CASSFNRGEEYNEQFF.

This clonotype was observed many times. The chain carries TRBV11-3 and TRBJ2-1, with a possible D match to TRBD2 (6 bases). V was shortened by 5 bases and J by 6 bases, with 11 bases between the two germline ends. CDR1 is SGHNT, CDR2 YENEEA, per germline. This CDR3 spans 13 amino acids. The CDR3 sequence is CASSVGTSNEQFF. CDR3 sequence (DNA): TGTGCCAGCAGCGTCGGGACTTCCAATGAGCAGTTCTTC.

The CDR3 loop reads CAIRFDAGGGEQYF. CDR3 coding DNA: TGTGCCATCAGGTTCGACGCGGGGGGGGGGGAGCAGTACTTC. This chain links TRBV10-3 with TRBJ2-7, with 9 bases aligning to TRBD2. Germline assignment: CDR1 ENHRY and CDR2 SYGVKD. The CDR3 contains 14 residues. The V and J ends lost 6 bases and 7 bases, in that order; junction bases with no gene match: 10.

The gene calls are TRBV12-3 or TRBV12-4 and TRBJ1-2; TRBD1 is a possible D gene (6 bases). Trimming took 5 bases from V and 4 from J, leaving 14 bases between them. This CDR3 is built from 14 residues. The CDR3 loop is CASSRWDTGYGYTF. The CDR3 coding sequence is TGTGCCAGCAGTCGCTGGGACACCGGCTATGGCTACACCTTC.

This clonotype appeared a few times. This chain uses TRBV29-1 with TRBJ2-2; 9 bases match TRBD1. Looked up from germline, CDR1 is SQVTM and CDR2 is ANQGSEA. Losses at the gene ends were 5 bases for V and 6 bases for J; bases not matched to a gene: 4. There are 13 residues in the CDR3. CDR3 DNA: TGCAGCGTTACAGGGGGCCGGTCCGGGGAGCTGTTTTTT. Amino acids: CSVTGGRSGELFF.

Only one count was recorded for this clonotype. It may be a read error: a sequence one base away is much more abundant. CDR3 in DNA: TGCGCCAGCAGCTCGGGACTAGCGGGGGGCCTGGTGTCTTCGGGAGAGACCCAGTACTTC. Protein sequence: CASSSGLAGGLVSSGETQYF. This rearrangement joins TRBV5-1 to TRBJ2-5, with TRBD2 identical over 15 bases. Germline V gene sequence: CDR1 SGHRS, CDR2 YFSETQ. Germline trimming cut 3 bases from V and 4 bases from J; bases unmatched to any gene: 16. The CDR3 loop spans 20 amino acids.

This clonotype appeared many times. The chain links TRBV10-3 to TRBJ2-2, with 8 bases identical to TRBD2. The CDR3 consists of 16 residues. Germline trimming cut 0 bases from V and 3 bases from J; bases unmatched to any gene: 3. Germline V gives CDR1 ENHRY, CDR2 SYGVKD. The CDR3 loop reads CAISESGGLDTGELFF. The DNA for the CDR3 is TGTGCCATCAGTGAGTCAGGGGGACTAGACACCGGGGAGCTGTTTTTT.

This clonotype was seen repeatedly, ten times or more. The chain has TRBV12-3 or TRBV12-4 and TRBJ2-4; possible D gene TRBD2, 5 bases. V was pared by 8 bases and J by 5 bases, with 10 bases between. This CDR3 region has 12 residues. The CDR3 protein is CASGAVENIQYF. The DNA for the CDR3 is TGTGCCAGCGGAGCGGTGGAAAACATTCAGTACTTC.

This clonotype has ten or more counts. This chain connects TRBV12-3 or TRBV12-4 to TRBJ2-4; D is ambiguous. Trimming took 4 bases from V and 7 from J, leaving 14 bases between them. The CDR3 extends over 14 amino acids. This chain's CDR3 is CASSYGPSGNIQYF. The CDR3 bases are TGTGCCAGCAGTTACGGGCCGTCCGGTAACATTCAGTACTTC.

This clonotype was detected many times. The chain recombines TRBV20-1 with TRBJ2-2; a weak D match, TRBD2 (6 bases). The CDR3 is 13 amino acids. The germline CDR1 and CDR2 sequences are DFQATT and SNEGSKA (reference sequence). Deletions cut 6 bases from V and 5 bases from J, with 13 bases between. CDR3 nucleotides: TGCAGTGCCGAGGAGGGGATAACCGGGGAGCTGTTTTTT. This encodes CSAEEGITGELFF.

This clonotype was observed many times. V usage is TRBV29-1 and J usage is TRBJ1-1; D not resolved. The V and J ends lost 6 bases and 1 base respectively, with 9 bases between them. This CDR3 spans 12 amino acids. Looked up from germline, CDR1 is SQVTM and CDR2 is ANQGSEA. This CDR3 reads CSVGTANTEAFF. The CDR3 bases are TGCAGCGTGGGAACAGCGAACACTGAAGCTTTCTTT.

The sample holds many counts of this clonotype. The V call is TRBV5-6, the J call TRBJ2-7; D may correspond to TRBD1 or TRBD2 (5 bases each). CDR1 is SGHDT, CDR2 YYEEEE, per germline. V lost 2 bases and J lost 9, with 15 bases in between. The CDR3 length is 13 residues. The CDR3 bases are TGTGCCAGCAGCTTTCCCCAGGGACGGGTGCAGTACTTC. Its translation is CASSFPQGRVQYF.

The table lists this clonotype with many counts. This chain joins TRBV2 and TRBJ1-1; 7 bases are shared with TRBD1. Germline lookup yields CDR1 SNHLY and CDR2 FYNNEI. The CDR3 runs to 11 residues. V dropped 11 bases and J dropped 5; count of bases not matched to a gene: 5. The CDR3 here is CAERRGTEAFF. As DNA, the CDR3 is TGTGCCGAGCGCAGGGGGACTGAAGCTTTCTTT.

This clonotype showed up many times. The V and J genes are TRBV6-6 and TRBJ1-2; D not certain. The CDR3 loop spans 13 amino acids. Per the germline V gene, CDR1 is MNHNY and CDR2 is SVGAGI (reference sequence). Trimming shortened V by 7 bases and J by 6 bases, and 15 bases separated the two germline ends. The CDR3 DNA follows: TGTGCCAGCACCCCCGGCCCGGGGAATGGCTACACCTTC. This encodes CASTPGPGNGYTF.

This clonotype has ten or more counts. This chain links TRBV28 with TRBJ2-3; 12 bases line up with TRBD2. Germline V CDR1 and CDR2: MDHEN, SYDVKM. The V and J ends lost 3 bases and 4 bases, in that order; junction bases with no gene match: 11. The CDR3 covers 18 residues. The DNA for the CDR3 is TGTGCCAGCAGTTTGCGGTCTCCGGGACTAGCGGGCCCAGATACGCAGTATTTT. Translating it yields CASSLRSPGLAGPDTQYF.

This clonotype was recorded many times. The chain carries TRBV5-6 and TRBJ2-2, with TRBD2 matching over 13 bases. V dropped 4 bases and J dropped 4; count of bases not matched to a gene: 4. Per germline, CDR1 SGHDT and CDR2 YYEEEE. CDR3 length equals 16 residues. The chain's CDR3 is CASSLGLAGATGELFF. The DNA for the CDR3 is TGTGCCAGCAGCCTCGGACTAGCGGGGGCCACCGGGGAGCTGTTTTTT.